Presented here are 25 T cell receptor beta chains from one specimen sequenced in a study of glioma-infiltrating T cells. Amplification of TCR alpha and beta CDR3 regions from RNA used iRepertoire nested multiplex PCR. TCRdb fed the multiplex PCR reads into MiXCR, producing one record per CDR3 protein. Altogether 300,000 to 450,000 distinct CDR3 sequences are present, roughly two fifths being singletons, with the ten largest covering 12%. Sequenced: glioma tissue, nonneoplastic brain tissue, or PBMCs (not recorded which). Every receptor here comes from a human donor with low-grade glioma or glioblastoma, undergoing nonglioma brain surgery, or in good health (not recorded which).

This clonotype was detected once. A much larger clone sits a single nucleotide away, making a read error possible. The CDR3 DNA sequence: TGCAGTGAGACACGGTTGGGGAACTATGGCTACACCTTC. It translates to CSETRLGNYGYTF. The chain carries TRBV20-1 and TRBJ1-2; the D is unclear. V shed 7 bases and J shed 2 bases, with 14 bases lying between them. The CDR3 has 13 residues. Germline loops: CDR1 DFQATT, CDR2 SNEGSKA (reference sequence).

This clonotype was seen more than once but under ten times. The rearrangement joins TRBV7-9 to TRBJ2-1; D not certain. CDR1 is SEHNR and CDR2 is FQNEAQ in the germline V gene (reference sequence). There are 13 residues in the CDR3. V was clipped by 5 bases and J by 0 bases, with 5 bases between them. CDR3 nucleotides: TGTGCCAGCAGCCAGCTCTCCTACAATGAGCAGTTCTTC. As protein: CASSQLSYNEQFF. The full variable domain, with the rest looked up from reference TRBV7-9 and TRBJ2-1, is DTGVSQNPRHKITKRGQNVTFRCDPISEHNRLYWYRQTLGQGPEFLTYFQNEAQLEKSRLLSDRFSAERPKGSFSTLEIQRTEQGDSAMYLCASSQLSYNEQFFGPGTRLTVL.

The gene calls are TRBV20-1 and TRBJ2-3; unclear D gene. CDR1 and CDR2 from the germline V gene are DFQATT and SNEGSKA (reference sequence). V lost 5 bases and J 0 bases, leaving 15 bases between the germline ends. The CDR3 is made up of 15 amino acids. Here the CDR3 DNA reads TGCAGTGCTGCCCTGATCCGCCTAAGCACAGATACGCAGTATTTT. Its protein is CSAALIRLSTDTQYF.

This sequence joins TRBV7-9 and TRBJ1-5; D is ambiguous. CDR1 is SEHNR, CDR2 FQNEAQ, per germline (reference sequence). Deletions cut 5 bases from V and 4 bases from J, with 6 bases between. There are 12 residues in the CDR3. The CDR3 here is CASSRDNQPQHF. CDR3 DNA: TGTGCCAGCAGCCGTGATAATCAGCCCCAGCATTTT.

This sequence joins TRBV6-7 and TRBJ2-1; no clear D gene. TRBV6-7 is recorded as an ORF, its role being uncertain. The germline V and J ends were trimmed by 3 bases and 4 bases, with 16 bases remaining between them. The CDR3 runs to 16 residues. The CDR3 bases are TGTGCCAGCAGTTATTCCTACCCGAAGAATTACAATGAGCAGTTCTTC. Translation: CASSYSYPKNYNEQFF.

This clonotype came up many times. The genes are TRBV28 and TRBJ1-1, with D tentatively TRBD1 (5 bases). V was pared by 3 bases and J by 1 base, with 15 bases between. The CDR3 has 16 amino acids. Germline V CDR1 and CDR2: MDHEN, SYDVKM. The CDR3 loop reads CASSFPLVGTNTEAFF. The CDR3 coding sequence is TGTGCCAGCAGTTTTCCTCTCGTGGGGACGAACACTGAAGCTTTCTTT.

This clonotype has a count of ten or more. The V call is TRBV27, the J call TRBJ2-3; tentatively, D is TRBD1 or TRBD2 (6 bases each). CDR3 size: 14 residues. The V gene's germline CDR1 is MNHEY and CDR2 SMNVEV (reference sequence). The V end was cut by 7 bases, the J end by 4 bases, with 15 bases between. The CDR3 protein is CASTLRGVSDTQYF. The DNA for the CDR3 is TGTGCCAGCACCTTAAGGGGGGTTTCAGATACGCAGTATTTT.

In its sample, this clonotype was seen many times. This sequence joins TRBV28 and TRBJ1-1; D gene ambiguous. With 2 bases removed from V and 10 bases from J, the gap between germline ends came to 8 bases. CDR1 is MDHEN, CDR2 SYDVKM, per germline. The CDR3 consists of 11 residues. The CDR3: CASSLEVAAFF. CDR3 bases: TGTGCCAGCAGTTTAGAAGTGGCAGCTTTCTTT. The full variable domain, its missing parts supplied by reference TRBV28 and TRBJ1-1, is DVKVTQSSRYLVKRTGEKVFLECVQDMDHENMFWYRQDPGLGLRLIYFSYDVKMKEKGDIPEGYSVSREKKERFSLILESASTNQTSMYLCASSLEVAAFFGQGTRLTVV.

Worth noting for this clonotype: One base away lies a much larger clone, so this may be a sequencing read error. J is TRBJ2-3 and V is TRBV27; 7 bases agree with TRBD2. This CDR3 is built from 16 residues. After removal of 7 bases from V and 0 bases from J, the junction contained 10 bases not matched to a gene. Germline lookup yields CDR1 MNHEY and CDR2 SMNVEV (reference sequence). The CDR3 here is CASTPSGLKSTDTQYF. The CDR3 nucleotides are TGTGCCAGCACCCCTAGCGGCTTGAAAAGCACAGATACGCAGTATTTT.

The rearrangement joins TRBV28 to TRBJ1-2, with 8 bases that match TRBD1. The J segment lost 3 bases and the V segment lost 4 bases, leaving 4 bases of the junction unmatched. CDR1 and CDR2 from the germline V gene are MDHEN and SYDVKM. The CDR3 loop spans 14 amino acids. CDR3 nucleotide sequence: TGTGCCAGCAGTTCGGACAGGGTATACTATGGCTACACCTTC. It encodes CASSSDRVYYGYTF.

Worth noting for this clonotype: Since no conserved phenylalanine or tryptophan closes the CDR3, a read error is the likely cause. The rearrangement links TRBV6-5 to TRBJ2-7; 8 bases line up with TRBD2. CDR1 and CDR2 (germline): MNHEY, SVGAGI. The J segment lost 4 bases and the V segment lost 2 bases, leaving 1 base of the junction unmatched. CDR3 length equals 13 residues. Here the CDR3 reads CASSYGLAYEQYL. Written as DNA, the CDR3 is TGTGCCAGCAGTTACGGACTAGCTTACGAGCAGTACTTA.

This chain links TRBV7-9 with TRBJ2-7, with D possibly TRBD2 on 5 matching bases. Germline V gene lookup returns CDR1 SEHNR and CDR2 FQNEAQ (reference sequence). This CDR3 region has 15 residues. Trimming cost V 0 bases and J 0 bases, with 9 bases left between them. CDR3 sequence reads: CASSLASGNSYEQYF. CDR3 in DNA: TGTGCCAGCAGCTTAGCGAGCGGAAACTCCTACGAGCAGTACTTC.

About this clonotype itself: An end of the junction does not agree with germline; a read error may underlie this. The chain uses TRBV18 and TRBJ2-3; tentative D call: TRBD2 (6 bases). The V gene's germline CDR1 is KGHSH and CDR2 LQKENI. The CDR3 length is 15 residues. CDR3 sequence (DNA): TGTGACAGCTCACCGAACGGGGAGGGCACAGATACGCAGTATTTT. Its protein product is CDSSPNGEGTDTQYF.

The chain employs TRBV18 and TRBJ1-2, with 7 positions matching TRBD1. The J segment lost 0 bases and the V segment lost 3 bases, leaving 7 bases of the junction unmatched. This CDR3 spans 16 amino acids. CDR1 KGHSH and CDR2 LQKENI come from the germline V gene. The CDR3 DNA reads as TGTGCCAGCTCACCCGCGGGACAGCAGACTAACTATGGCTACACCTTC. It yields the protein CASSPAGQQTNYGYTF.

This clonotype was observed a few times. The chain combines TRBV7-3 with TRBJ1-1, with TRBD1 matching 10 bases. V was pared by 3 bases and J by 3 bases, with 4 bases of the junction left unmatched. The CDR3 is 15 residues long. Germline CDR1 is SGHTA and CDR2 is FQGTGA. The CDR3 spells CASSLSGQGYTEAFF. CDR3 sequence (DNA): TGTGCCAGCAGCTTGTCGGGACAGGGGTACACTGAAGCTTTCTTT.

The J gene is TRBJ2-7, the V gene TRBV10-3; TRBD1 matches at 8 bases. The CDR3 covers 14 residues. Germline V CDR1 and CDR2: ENHRY, SYGVKD. The V and J ends lost 3 bases and 3 bases, in that order; junction bases with no gene match: 4. The CDR3 loop reads CAISDRDRGYEQYF. DNA of the CDR3: TGTGCCATCAGTGATAGAGACAGGGGCTACGAGCAGTACTTC.

V is TRBV3-1 and J is TRBJ2-1; D remains ambiguous. CDR3 size: 15 residues. V dropped 1 base and J dropped 15 bases, with 22 bases sitting between them. Germline CDR1 LGHDT, CDR2 YNNKEL (reference sequence). CDR3 in amino acids: CASSQGGGLDLRTFF. The DNA of the CDR3 is TGTGCCAGCAGCCAAGGTGGCGGCCTGGACCTTCGGACGTTCTTC.

The chain couples TRBV3-1 to TRBJ1-2; D is possibly TRBD1 (5 bases). Germline V lookup: CDR1 LGHDT, CDR2 YNNKEL (reference sequence). The V and J ends lost 1 base and 4 bases respectively, with 13 bases between them. The CDR3 is 15 residues long. CDR3 DNA: TGTGCCAGCAGCCAAGTGACTCTGGGGACCTATGGCTACACCTTC. It codes for CASSQVTLGTYGYTF.

This clonotype was observed at least ten times. The J gene is TRBJ2-7, the V gene TRBV10-3, with 10 bases fitting TRBD2. From germline, CDR1 is ENHRY and CDR2 SYGVKD. There are 14 residues in the CDR3. V shed 8 bases and J 1 base; nucleotides not matched to a gene: 5. CDR3 sequence: CAIGASGSSYEQYF. Here the CDR3 DNA reads TGTGCCATCGGTGCTAGCGGGAGTTCCTACGAGCAGTACTTC.

The chain combines TRBV24-1 with TRBJ2-2, with TRBD1 as a possible D gene (5 bases). V was shortened by 6 bases and J by 7 bases, with 11 bases between the two germline ends. The CDR3 has 13 amino acids. Germline loops: CDR1 KGHDR, CDR2 SFDVKD. CDR3 bases: TGTGCCACCAGTCCAGGGTACGGCGGGGAGCTGTTTTTT. This translates into CATSPGYGGELFF.

This clonotype was counted only a few times. The J gene is TRBJ2-1, the V gene TRBV3-1, with 10 bases aligning to TRBD2. The J segment lost 10 bases and the V segment lost 4 bases, leaving 10 bases of the junction unmatched. The CDR3 loop spans 15 amino acids. The germline V gene encodes CDR1 LGHDT and CDR2 YNNKEL (reference sequence). CDR3 bases: TGTGCCAGCAGCCTGGGGACTAGCGTCGCTGGGGAGCAGTTCTTC. It translates to CASSLGTSVAGEQFF.

The sample holds one count of this clonotype. The gene calls are TRBV25-1 and TRBJ2-3; 10 bases match TRBD1. V dropped 3 bases and J dropped 2; count of bases not matched to a gene: 8. Germline loops: CDR1 MGHDK, CDR2 SYGVNS. The CDR3 length is 17 residues. The CDR3 region is CASSDHGDRGNTDTQYF. The CDR3 nucleotides read TGTGCCAGCAGTGATCACGGGGACAGGGGCAACACAGATACGCAGTATTTT.

At least ten counts were recorded for this clonotype. The chain recombines TRBV6-2 or TRBV6-3 with TRBJ2-3, with 13 bases lining up with TRBD2. J gave up 3 bases and V 6 bases, and 9 bases lay outside the gene matches. The CDR3 extends over 17 amino acids. CDR1 and CDR2 from the germline V gene are MNHEY and SVGEGT. CDR3 in amino acids: CASSPGLAGVSTDTQYF. The CDR3 bases are TGTGCCAGCAGCCCCGGACTAGCGGGAGTCTCGACAGATACGCAGTATTTT.

The V gene is TRBV20-1, the J gene TRBJ2-7, with no clear D. Trimming shortened V by 6 bases and J by 1 base, and 16 bases separated the two germline ends. Germline assignment: CDR1 DFQATT and CDR2 SNEGSKA (reference sequence). This CDR3 has 14 amino acids. The CDR3 nucleotides are TGCAGTGCCCCCCGGTTTAGAGCTTCCTACGAGCAGTACTTC. Encoded protein: CSAPRFRASYEQYF.

This clonotype was seen many times. This sequence joins TRBV27 and TRBJ2-7; D gene unclear. This CDR3 is built from 15 residues. Per the germline V gene, CDR1 is MNHEY and CDR2 is SMNVEV (reference sequence). V gave up 8 bases and J gave up 0 bases, with 17 bases separating them. CDR3 protein: CASQRSPLSSYEQYF. The CDR3 nucleotides read TGTGCCAGCCAACGGAGTCCCCTAAGCTCCTACGAGCAGTACTTC.